Listed here are 13 T cell receptor beta chains from one sample, sequenced in a study of T cell changes during pregnancy in multiple sclerosis. Sequenced by immunoSEQ multiplex PCR; TCRdb stores in-frame clones only, minus some. The sample records about 22,000 clones, more than 85% being singletons. Sequences were derived from CD4+ T cells from peripheral blood mononuclear cells, sampled in the second trimester of pregnancy. The receptors originated from a female donor in good health, enrolled as a control in a pregnancy study.

The chain is built from TRBV7-2 and TRBJ2-1, with 8 positions matching TRBD1. Germline lookup yields CDR1 SGHTA and CDR2 FQGNSA. CDR3 length: 15 residues. The J segment lost 3 bases and the V segment lost 0 bases, leaving 1 base of the junction unmatched. For the CDR3, the DNA is TGTGCCAGCAGCTTAGCCAGGGGGCTCTACAATGAGCAGTTCTTC. Protein: CASSLARGLYNEQFF.

This clone was picked up a small number of times. The chain combines TRBV5-4 with TRBJ1-5; D is unresolved. V was cut by 2 bases and J by 4 bases, with 7 bases left in between. CDR3 length equals 13 residues. CDR1 is SGHNT and CDR2 is YYREEE in the germline V gene (reference sequence). CDR3 coding DNA: TGTGCCAGCAGCTTTGAGGGAAATCAGCCCCAGCATTTT. It specifies CASSFEGNQPQHF. Full variable domain (outside the CDR3, taken from reference TRBV5-4 and TRBJ1-5): ETGVTQSPTHLIKTRGQQVTLRCSSQSGHNTVSWYQQALGQGPQFIFQYYREEENGRGNFPPRFSGLQFPNYSSELNVNALELDDSALYLCASSFEGNQPQHFGDGTRLSIL.

The DNA of the CDR3 is TGTGCCAGCAGCTCACTAGGTCTGGAGACCCAGTACTTC. This sequence encodes CASSSLGLETQYF. The V gene is TRBV7-6, the J gene TRBJ2-5; weak D call: TRBD2 (5 bases). Germline V lookup: CDR1 SGHVS, CDR2 FNYEAQ. This CDR3 is built from 13 residues. V was shortened by 4 bases and J by 5 bases, with 11 bases between the two germline ends.

The chain employs TRBV15 and TRBJ2-3, with 7 bases matching TRBD2. V was clipped by 2 bases and J by 0 bases; unmatched bases: 5. Germline CDR1 is LNHNV and CDR2 is YYDKDF (reference sequence). The CDR3 is 16 residues long. The CDR3 DNA follows: TGTGCCACCAGCAGAACTAGCGCTCCTAGCACAGATACGCAGTATTTT. It translates to CATSRTSAPSTDTQYF. The full variable domain, with the rest looked up from reference TRBV15 and TRBJ2-3, is DAMVIQNPRYQVTQFGKPVTLSCSQTLNHNVMYWYQQKSSQAPKLLFHYYDKDFNNEADTPDNFQSRRPNTSFCFLDIRSPGLGDTAMYLCATSRTSAPSTDTQYFGPGTRLTVL.

The chain couples TRBV6-6 to TRBJ1-4, with a weak D call TRBD1 (6 bases). Trimming shortened V by 0 bases and J by 4 bases, and 9 bases separated the two germline ends. This CDR3 has 15 residues. CDR1 is MNHNY, CDR2 SVGAGI, per germline (reference sequence). The CDR3, as DNA: TGTGCCAGCAGTTACTCGATACAGGGTAATGAAAAACTGTTTTTT. This encodes CASSYSIQGNEKLFF.

The V and J genes are TRBV29-1 and TRBJ1-2, with D possibly matching TRBD1 (5 bases). Trimming cost V 3 bases and J 2 bases, with 7 bases left between them. CDR1 is SQVTM and CDR2 is ANQGSEA in the germline V gene. The CDR3 extends over 12 amino acids. CDR3 coding DNA: TGCAGCGTTGATTCAGGGAACTATGGCTACACCTTC. It yields the protein CSVDSGNYGYTF.

The rearrangement links TRBV27 to TRBJ2-1; TRBD1 is a possible D gene (6 bases). In germline, CDR1 is MNHEY, CDR2 SMNVEV (reference sequence). The CDR3 is made up of 15 amino acids. V dropped 6 bases and J dropped 6 bases, with 18 bases sitting between them. In DNA form, the CDR3 reads TGTGCCAGCAGCTTACGGGACACCTTAGGCAATGAGCAGTTCTTC. Residues: CASSLRDTLGNEQFF.

V is TRBV28 and J is TRBJ2-3, with TRBD1 identical over 10 bases. From germline, CDR1 is MDHEN and CDR2 SYDVKM. The V and J ends lost 5 bases and 6 bases, in that order; junction bases with no gene match: 8. This CDR3 spans 15 amino acids. The CDR3 is CASSPPGQGRDTQYF. CDR3 nucleotide sequence: TGTGCCAGCAGTCCACCGGGACAGGGGCGGGATACGCAGTATTTT. The whole variable domain, remainder taken from reference TRBV28 and TRBJ2-3, is DVKVTQSSRYLVKRTGEKVFLECVQDMDHENMFWYRQDPGLGLRLIYFSYDVKMKEKGDIPEGYSVSREKKERFSLILESASTNQTSMYLCASSPPGQGRDTQYFGPGTRLTVL.

The genes are TRBV28 and TRBJ2-5, with TRBD2 matching over 8 bases. V dropped 8 bases and J dropped 3; count of bases not matched to a gene: 11. Germline V CDR1 and CDR2: MDHEN, SYDVKM. The CDR3 covers 15 residues. CDR3 bases: TGTGCCAGCTCTTATTTAGCGGGGTCGGAAGAGACCCAGTACTTC. Encoded protein: CASSYLAGSEETQYF.

The rearrangement joins TRBV5-5 to TRBJ1-3; D might be TRBD1 (5 bases). Germline-derived CDR1 and CDR2 are SGHKS and YYEKEE (reference sequence). Trimming removed 0 bases from V and 0 bases from J, with 10 bases in between. The CDR3 loop spans 16 amino acids. CDR3 DNA sequence: TGTGCCAGCAGCTTGGCCGGGGGATTCTCTGGAAACACCATATATTTT. Protein product: CASSLAGGFSGNTIYF.

The chain employs TRBV10-3 and TRBJ1-2; tentatively, D is TRBD1 (5 bases). This CDR3 contains 18 residues. V was trimmed by 2 bases and J by 3 bases, leaving 22 bases between them. Germline CDR1 ENHRY, CDR2 SYGVKD. The CDR3 reads CAISERPPGRDSDYGYTF. The CDR3 bases are TGTGCCATCAGTGAGCGCCCTCCCGGACGGGACTCTGACTATGGCTACACCTTC.

The V and J genes are TRBV19 and TRBJ2-7; 8 bases are a match to TRBD2. This CDR3 is built from 15 residues. Looked up from germline, CDR1 is LNHDA and CDR2 is SQIVND (reference sequence). The J segment lost 4 bases and the V segment lost 5 bases, leaving 10 bases of the junction unmatched. CDR3 DNA: TGTGCCAGTAGTGTCCAGGCGGGAGGTAAATACGAGCAGTACTTC. This encodes CASSVQAGGKYEQYF.

The chain is built from TRBV28 and TRBJ2-7, with TRBD1 matching 11 bases. There are 18 residues in the CDR3. Germline CDR1 and CDR2: MDHEN and SYDVKM. Germline trimming cut 4 bases from V and 2 bases from J; bases unmatched to any gene: 13. CDR3 bases: TGTGCCAGCAGTTACCCCGTAGGACAGGGGGCCAGGGCCTACGAGCAGTACTTC. It encodes CASSYPVGQGARAYEQYF.